This entry lists 4 T cell receptor beta chains sequenced from one sample in a study of T cell repertoires in cytomegalovirus infection. Using its own MiXCR run on the reads, TCRdb lists one record per CDR3 protein. Of approximately 500,000 distinct CDR3 sequences in the sample, approximately 15% are singletons; the top ten hold more than 20%. The sequencing input was CD8+ T cells from PBMCs. These receptors were taken from a human donor in good health (CMV status not recorded). Some clones in this sample may be carry-over from other donors' samples.

The rearrangement uses TRBV20-1 and TRBJ1-5; 9 nucleotides align to TRBD1. V shed 0 bases and J 9 bases; nucleotides not matched to a gene: 6. Per the germline V gene, CDR1 is DFQATT and CDR2 is SNEGSKA (reference sequence). CDR3 length: 14 amino acids. CDR3 DNA sequence: TGCAGTGCTAGAGATGCGGACAGGGGAGCGCCCCAGCATTTT. It encodes CSARDADRGAPQHF.

This clonotype was seen repeatedly, ten times or more. The rearrangement uses TRBV11-3 and TRBJ1-1; D not certain. CDR3 size: 13 residues. V gave up 3 bases and J gave up 1 base, with 6 bases separating them. CDR1 SGHNT and CDR2 YENEEA come from the germline V gene. Here the CDR3 DNA reads TGTGCCAGCAGCTTCGCAAAGAACACTGAAGCTTTCTTT. Translated: CASSFAKNTEAFF.

The chain is built from TRBV2 and TRBJ2-7; 12 bases align to TRBD2. The V gene end was trimmed by 9 bases and the J gene end by 4 bases; junction bases not matched to a gene: 7. Germline lookup yields CDR1 SNHLY and CDR2 FYNNEI. This CDR3 is built from 14 residues. The CDR3 protein is CARTLAGGSYEQYF. In DNA form, the CDR3 reads TGTGCCAGGACTCTAGCGGGAGGGTCTTACGAGCAGTACTTC.

This clonotype was counted many times. The chain recombines TRBV27 with TRBJ2-1; D tentatively reads TRBD1 or TRBD2 (5 bases each). The CDR3 is 12 residues long. Germline V gene data show CDR1 as MNHEY and CDR2 as SMNVEV (reference sequence). Trimming took off 2 bases at V and 10 bases at J, with 9 bases between the two ends. DNA of the CDR3: TGTGCCAGCAGTTTAAGAGGGGACGAGCAGTTCTTC. It encodes CASSLRGDEQFF.